A single sample is the source of the 9 T cell receptor beta chains below, sequenced in a study of blood T cell repertoires in COVID-19. TCRdb's table, derived via immunoSEQ multiplex PCR, lists solely in-frame clones and lacks some. The table lists 76,000 or so clones, around nine tenths of them singletons. Sequenced sample: peripheral blood. The origin of the receptors is a man aged 30 to 39 with acute or convalescent COVID-19.

The chain carries TRBV27 and TRBJ1-2, with D possibly TRBD1 on 5 matching bases. Germline CDR1 MNHEY, CDR2 SMNVEV (reference sequence). V lost 0 bases to trimming and J lost 4 bases, with 15 bases between them. The CDR3 runs to 16 residues. The CDR3 nucleotides read TGTGCCAGCAGTTTATCTCCGGGGGGGAATTTCTATGGCTACACCTTC. It codes for CASSLSPGGNFYGYTF.

In this sample, this clone turned up a few times. V is TRBV28 and J is TRBJ1-2; TRBD1 matches 7 bases. CDR3 length equals 13 residues. From germline, CDR1 is MDHEN and CDR2 SYDVKM. The ends lost 6 bases at V and 4 bases at J; junction bases unmatched: 5. The CDR3 sequence is CASRVRGSYGYTF. Here the CDR3 DNA reads TGTGCCAGCAGGGTCAGGGGGTCCTATGGCTACACCTTC.

The rearrangement uses TRBV10-3 and TRBJ2-1; D possibly corresponds to TRBD1 (6 bases). The CDR3 is 13 residues long. CDR1 is ENHRY and CDR2 is SYGVKD in the germline V gene. V lost 10 bases, J lost 7 bases, and 17 bases lay in between. In DNA, the CDR3 is TGTGCCACCCACAGCGCAGGGGAAAATGAGCAGTTCTTC. Encoded protein: CATHSAGENEQFF.

The rearrangement uses TRBV30 and TRBJ2-3; D gene unclear. Trimming left V 2 bases short and J 0 bases short, with 15 bases between. CDR3 size: 16 residues. Germline lookup yields CDR1 GTSNPN and CDR2 SVGIG (reference sequence). Here the CDR3 reads CAWSNGRSASTDTQYF. DNA of the CDR3: TGTGCCTGGAGTAACGGTCGGTCCGCTAGCACAGATACGCAGTATTTT.

The chain uses TRBV9 and TRBJ2-3; 13 positions agree with TRBD2. Germline trimming cut 3 bases from V and 5 bases from J; bases unmatched to any gene: 3. The CDR3 is made up of 15 amino acids. Germline assignment: CDR1 SGDLS and CDR2 YYNGEE. CDR3 sequence (DNA): TGTGCCAGCAGCGATTGGACTAGCGGGAGAGATACGCAGTATTTT. This codes for CASSDWTSGRDTQYF.

CDR3 DNA: TGTGCCAGCATTCCAAAGCCCGCAGATACGCAGTATTTT. Translation gives CASIPKPADTQYF. The chain uses TRBV28 and TRBJ2-3; D is unclear. The germline V and J ends were trimmed by 7 bases and 4 bases, with 12 bases remaining between them. The length of the CDR3 is 13 residues. CDR1 is MDHEN, CDR2 SYDVKM, per germline.

The chain employs TRBV3-1 (or the pseudogene TRBV3-2) and TRBJ2-1; D unresolved. CDR3 length: 12 residues. In germline, CDR1 is LGHDT, CDR2 YNNKEL (reference sequence). Trimming took off 1 base at V and 9 bases at J, with 7 bases between the two ends. For the CDR3, the DNA is TGTGCCAGCAGCCAAGTTTCCATTGAGCAGTTCTTC. Translating gives CASSQVSIEQFF.

This chain uses TRBV19 with TRBJ2-7; TRBD2 aligns across 8 bases. Germline V gene lookup returns CDR1 LNHDA and CDR2 SQIVND (reference sequence). Trimming cost V 5 bases and J 5 bases; bases outside gene matches: 5. The CDR3 has 13 amino acids. The CDR3 DNA reads TGTGCCAGTAGTTCCCGGGAGGGCAACGAGCAGTACTTC. Its protein is CASSSREGNEQYF.

This chain uses TRBV7-6 with TRBJ2-7; 9 positions match TRBD2. There are 14 residues in the CDR3. J gave up 7 bases and V 1 base, and 5 bases lay outside the gene matches. CDR1 SGHVS and CDR2 FNYEAQ come from the germline V gene. CDR3 sequence: CASSLGGRAGEQYF. Written as DNA, the CDR3 is TGTGCCAGCAGCTTAGGCGGGAGGGCCGGGGAGCAGTACTTC.